These 18 T cell receptor beta chains share one sample of origin, sequenced in a study of blood T cell repertoires in COVID-19. Sequencing used immunoSEQ multiplex PCR; TCRdb keeps in-frame clones, though not all of them. The table lists some 56,000 clones, 70% to 85% of them singletons, with 11% in the top ten. Sequenced: peripheral blood. The origin of the receptors is a man older than 75 with COVID-19, enrolled during active disease.

This chain joins TRBV27 and TRBJ2-3, with D possibly TRBD2 on 6 matching bases. The V end was cut by 6 bases, the J end by 3 bases, with 16 bases between. The CDR3 is 15 amino acids. The germline V gene has CDR1 MNHEY and CDR2 SMNVEV (reference sequence). CDR3 in DNA: TGTGCCAGCAGCCCATTTAGCGGTTTGACAGATACGCAGTATTTT. Its translation is CASSPFSGLTDTQYF.

This clone occurred once. The chain uses TRBV30 and TRBJ1-2, with TRBD1 identical over 12 bases. This CDR3 spans 17 amino acids. With 5 bases clipped from V and 2 bases from J, the junction kept 12 bases outside the gene matches. Looked up from germline, CDR1 is GTSNPN and CDR2 is SVGIG (reference sequence). CDR3 residues: CAWELGQGAYTNYGYTF. The CDR3 bases are TGTGCCTGGGAGTTGGGACAGGGGGCCTATACCAACTATGGCTACACCTTC.

The sample holds a few counts of this clone. V is TRBV6-2 or TRBV6-3 and J is TRBJ2-2; D is unresolved. The CDR3 contains 16 residues. The germline V gene encodes CDR1 MNHEY and CDR2 SVGEGT. The ends were cut back, 2 bases at V and 0 bases at J, with 10 bases in the middle. The CDR3 nucleotides read TGTGCCAGCAGTTACGGTCGGCGGTCGAACACCGGGGAGCTGTTTTTT. It is translated as CASSYGRRSNTGELFF.

The V gene is TRBV25-1, the J gene TRBJ1-4; weak D call: TRBD1 (5 bases). V shed 2 bases and J shed 3 bases, with 13 bases lying between them. Germline V gene lookup returns CDR1 MGHDK and CDR2 SYGVNS. The CDR3 runs 16 residues. The CDR3 DNA sequence: TGTGCCAGCAGTGAACGGCAGGGCGGCCCTAATGAAAAACTGTTTTTT. It yields the protein CASSERQGGPNEKLFF.

The chain uses TRBV5-6 and TRBJ1-1, with TRBD1 identical over 7 bases. Losses at the gene ends were 3 bases for V and 5 bases for J; bases not matched to a gene: 7. The length of the CDR3 is 14 residues. CDR1 is SGHDT and CDR2 is YYEEEE in the germline V gene. CDR3 region: CASSSAYRGTEAFF. The CDR3, as DNA: TGTGCCAGCAGCTCAGCTTACAGGGGAACTGAAGCTTTCTTT.

This chain joins TRBV11-2 and TRBJ1-2; no firm D call. In germline, CDR1 is SGHAT, CDR2 FQNNGV. The CDR3 totals 12 residues. V lost 5 bases and J lost 4, with 8 bases in between. In DNA, the CDR3 is TGTGCCAGCAGCCGAGATGGCTATGGCTACACCTTC. As protein: CASSRDGYGYTF.

J is TRBJ1-1 and V is TRBV12-3 or TRBV12-4, with 9 bases aligning to TRBD1. V lost 5 bases to trimming and J lost 7 bases; unmatched junction nucleotides: 5. The CDR3 contains 13 residues. Here the CDR3 reads CASSPTGGVEAFF. The CDR3 region has the DNA TGTGCCAGCAGTCCGACAGGGGGAGTTGAAGCTTTCTTT.

This rearrangement joins TRBV2 to TRBJ1-4, with no clear D. The germline V gene encodes CDR1 SNHLY and CDR2 FYNNEI. CDR3 length equals 15 residues. V lost 4 bases and J 0 bases, leaving 9 bases between the germline ends. The CDR3 reads CASSVRSATNEKLFF. In DNA form, the CDR3 reads TGTGCCAGCAGTGTGCGTTCTGCAACTAATGAAAAACTGTTTTTT.

The chain employs TRBV12-3 or TRBV12-4 and TRBJ2-5, with TRBD1 as a possible D gene (6 bases). V lost 6 bases to trimming and J lost 3 bases, with 8 bases between them. The CDR3 loop spans 12 amino acids. The CDR3 spells CASSTGKETQYF. The CDR3 DNA is TGTGCCAGCAGCACAGGGAAAGAGACCCAGTACTTC.

CDR3 sequence: CASSQATLERGYTF. In DNA form, the CDR3 reads TGTGCCAGCAGCCAAGCTACACTGGAGCGTGGCTACACCTTC. This chain links TRBV3-1 (or the pseudogene TRBV3-2) with TRBJ1-2; D unclear. Looked up from germline, CDR1 is LGHDT and CDR2 is YNNKEL (reference sequence). V gave up 1 base and J gave up 7 bases, with 13 bases separating them. The CDR3 is 14 residues long.

The chain is built from TRBV15 and TRBJ2-3, with a possible D match to TRBD2 (6 bases). CDR1 is LNHNV, CDR2 YYDKDF, per germline (reference sequence). Trimming removed 3 bases at V and 1 base at J, with 11 bases between. There are 15 residues in the CDR3. The CDR3 reads CATSSGSGGTDTQYF. The CDR3 DNA reads TGTGCCACCAGCAGTGGGTCGGGGGGCACAGATACGCAGTATTTT.

The J gene is TRBJ1-1, the V gene TRBV24-1, with no clear D. Germline V gene data show CDR1 as KGHDR and CDR2 as SFDVKD. CDR3 length equals 13 residues. The ends were cut back, 5 bases at V and 4 bases at J, with 10 bases in the middle. The CDR3 sequence is CATSVGVSTEAFF. The CDR3 nucleotides read TGTGCCACCAGTGTCGGGGTCAGCACTGAAGCTTTCTTT.

The V and J genes are TRBV4-1 and TRBJ2-3; 9 nucleotides match TRBD1. Germline trimming cut 1 base from V and 5 bases from J; bases unmatched to any gene: 7. This CDR3 comprises 16 residues. CDR1 is MGHRA, CDR2 YSYEKL, per germline. The chain's CDR3 is CASSQVGQGRLDTQYF. Here the CDR3 DNA reads TGCGCCAGCAGCCAAGTGGGACAGGGCCGTTTAGATACGCAGTATTTT.

The chain combines TRBV4-1 with TRBJ2-7; 12 bases line up with TRBD2. Germline V gene data show CDR1 as MGHRA and CDR2 as YSYEKL. Germline trimming cut 4 bases from V and 3 bases from J; bases unmatched to any gene: 4. The length of the CDR3 is 15 residues. In nucleotides, the CDR3 is TGCGCCAGCAGCCTCTGGACTAGCGGGGTCTACGAGCAGTACTTC. Residues: CASSLWTSGVYEQYF.

The V gene is TRBV7-9, the J gene TRBJ2-5; the D gene is possibly TRBD1 (6 bases). This CDR3 spans 15 amino acids. Germline CDR1 is SEHNR and CDR2 is FQNEAQ (reference sequence). Trimming left V 5 bases short and J 2 bases short, with 15 bases between. CDR3 protein: CASSGVDRAQETQYF. DNA for the CDR3: TGTGCCAGCAGCGGGGTGGACAGAGCTCAAGAGACCCAGTACTTC.

The chain is built from TRBV10-3 and TRBJ1-6, with TRBD1 matching 8 bases. The ends lost 7 bases at V and 5 bases at J; junction bases unmatched: 1. The CDR3 totals 13 residues. The V gene's germline CDR1 is ENHRY and CDR2 SYGVKD. The CDR3 DNA reads as TGTGCCATCAAGGACAGGGATAATTCACCCCTCCACTTT. This translates into CAIKDRDNSPLHF.

The rearrangement joins TRBV5-1 to TRBJ1-5; no definite D call. This CDR3 has 16 amino acids. Germline-derived CDR1 and CDR2 are SGHRS and YFSETQ. Between the trimmed V and J ends, which lost 4 bases and 2 bases, there was a span of 16 bases. CDR3 DNA sequence: TGCGCCAGCAGCCCCTTGGGAGGCGGAGGCAATCAGCCCCAGCATTTT. Translated, it gives CASSPLGGGGNQPQHF. The full variable domain, in which reference TRBV5-1 and TRBJ1-5 provide the parts outside the CDR3, is KAGVTQTPRYLIKTRGQQVTLSCSPISGHRSVSWYQQTPGQGLQFLFEYFSETQRNKGNFPGRFSGRQFSNSRSEMNVSTLELGDSALYLCASSPLGGGGNQPQHFGDGTRLSIL.

V gene TRBV5-5 combines with J gene TRBJ1-1; TRBD1 matches at 7 bases. V lost 4 bases to trimming and J lost 0 bases; unmatched junction nucleotides: 9. CDR3 size: 16 residues. CDR1 and CDR2 from the germline V gene are SGHKS and YYEKEE (reference sequence). CDR3 loop: CASSPTGAKLNTEAFF. Here the CDR3 DNA reads TGTGCCAGCAGCCCAACAGGGGCCAAATTGAACACTGAAGCTTTCTTT.